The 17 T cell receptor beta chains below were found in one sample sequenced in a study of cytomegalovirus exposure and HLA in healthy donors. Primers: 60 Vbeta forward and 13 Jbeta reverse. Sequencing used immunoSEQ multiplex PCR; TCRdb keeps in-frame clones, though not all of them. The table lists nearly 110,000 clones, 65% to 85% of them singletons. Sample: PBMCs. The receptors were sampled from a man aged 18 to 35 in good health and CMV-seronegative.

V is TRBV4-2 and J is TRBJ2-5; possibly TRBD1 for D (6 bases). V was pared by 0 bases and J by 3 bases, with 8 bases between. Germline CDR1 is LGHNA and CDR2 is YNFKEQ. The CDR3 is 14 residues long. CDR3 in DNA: TGTGCCAGCAGCCAAGATAGGGGGAAAGAGACCCAGTACTTC. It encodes CASSQDRGKETQYF.

The CDR3 nucleotides are TGTGCCAGCAGCCAAGATGGGTTAGACATAAGCTCCTACAATGAGCAGTTCTTC. Its protein is CASSQDGLDISSYNEQFF. The chain uses TRBV4-2 and TRBJ2-1; no reliable D call. V lost 0 bases and J lost 0, with 15 bases in between. This CDR3 region has 18 residues. Per the germline V gene, CDR1 is LGHNA and CDR2 is YNFKEQ.

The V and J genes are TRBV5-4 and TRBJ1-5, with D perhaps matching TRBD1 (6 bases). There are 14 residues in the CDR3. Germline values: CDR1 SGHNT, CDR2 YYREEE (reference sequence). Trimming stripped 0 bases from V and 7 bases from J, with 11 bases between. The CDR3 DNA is TGTGCCAGCAGCTTGGCGGGGGGCGGACAGCCCCAGCATTTT. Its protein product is CASSLAGGGQPQHF.

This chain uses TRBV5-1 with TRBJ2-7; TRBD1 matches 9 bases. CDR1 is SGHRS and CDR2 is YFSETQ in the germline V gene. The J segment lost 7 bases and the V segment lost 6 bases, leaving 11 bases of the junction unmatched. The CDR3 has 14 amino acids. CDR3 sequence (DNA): TGCGCCAGCACCTTCTCTGGGACAGGGTTAGAGCAGTACTTC. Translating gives CASTFSGTGLEQYF.

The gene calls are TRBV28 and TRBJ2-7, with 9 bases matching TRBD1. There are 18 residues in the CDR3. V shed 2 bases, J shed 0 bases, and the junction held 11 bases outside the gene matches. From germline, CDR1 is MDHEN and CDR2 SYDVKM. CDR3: CASSLPISGTGPSYEQYF. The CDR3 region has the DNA TGTGCCAGCAGTTTACCCATCTCCGGGACAGGGCCCTCCTACGAGCAGTACTTC.

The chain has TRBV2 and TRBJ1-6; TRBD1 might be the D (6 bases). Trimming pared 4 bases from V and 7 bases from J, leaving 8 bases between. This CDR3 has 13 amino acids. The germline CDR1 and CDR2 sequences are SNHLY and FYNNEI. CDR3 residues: CASSVQGNSPLHF. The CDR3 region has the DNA TGTGCCAGCAGTGTACAGGGAAATTCACCCCTCCACTTT.

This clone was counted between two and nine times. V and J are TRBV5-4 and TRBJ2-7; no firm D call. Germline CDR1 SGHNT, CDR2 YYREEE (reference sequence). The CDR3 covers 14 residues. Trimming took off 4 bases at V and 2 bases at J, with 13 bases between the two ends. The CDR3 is CASSPNEVTYEQYF. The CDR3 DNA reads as TGTGCCAGCAGCCCGAATGAGGTCACCTACGAGCAGTACTTC.

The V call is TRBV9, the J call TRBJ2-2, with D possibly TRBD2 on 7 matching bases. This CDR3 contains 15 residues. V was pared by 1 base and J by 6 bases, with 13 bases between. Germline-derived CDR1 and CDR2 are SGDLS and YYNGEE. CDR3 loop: CASSVIGGQAGELFF. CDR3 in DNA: TGTGCCAGCAGCGTAATCGGGGGGCAAGCCGGGGAGCTGTTTTTT.

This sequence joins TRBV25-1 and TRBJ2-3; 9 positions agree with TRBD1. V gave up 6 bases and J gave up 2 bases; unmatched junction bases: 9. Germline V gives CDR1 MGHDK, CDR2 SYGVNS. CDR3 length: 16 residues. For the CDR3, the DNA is TGTGCCAGCAGCCCGCCGGGACAGGGCTTCACAGATACGCAGTATTTT. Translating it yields CASSPPGQGFTDTQYF.

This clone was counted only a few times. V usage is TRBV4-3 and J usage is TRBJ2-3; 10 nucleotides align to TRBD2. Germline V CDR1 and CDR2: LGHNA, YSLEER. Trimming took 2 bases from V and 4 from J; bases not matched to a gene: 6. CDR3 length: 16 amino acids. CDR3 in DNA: TGCGCCAGCAGCCAATCCAGCGGGGGGGCCGCAGATACGCAGTATTTT. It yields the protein CASSQSSGGAADTQYF.

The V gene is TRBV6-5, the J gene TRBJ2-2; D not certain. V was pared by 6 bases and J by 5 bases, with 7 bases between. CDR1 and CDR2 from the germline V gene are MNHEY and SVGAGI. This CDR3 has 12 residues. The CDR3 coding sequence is TGTGCCAGCAGGGCCGTGACCGGGGAGCTGTTTTTT. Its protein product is CASRAVTGELFF.

The CDR3 protein is CASSLAGDWNEQFF. The CDR3 bases are TGCGCCAGCAGCTTGGCCGGAGATTGGAATGAGCAGTTCTTC. The rearrangement uses TRBV5-1 and TRBJ2-1; D ambiguous. Germline assignment: CDR1 SGHRS and CDR2 YFSETQ. Trimming stripped 0 bases from V and 7 bases from J, with 11 bases between. This CDR3 comprises 14 residues.

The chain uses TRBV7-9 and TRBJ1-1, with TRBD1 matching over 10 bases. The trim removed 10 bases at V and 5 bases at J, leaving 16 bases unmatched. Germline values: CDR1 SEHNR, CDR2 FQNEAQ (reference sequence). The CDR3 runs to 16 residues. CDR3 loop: CATTTTNTGQGTEAFF. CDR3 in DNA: TGTGCCACCACAACCACTAATACGGGACAGGGGACTGAAGCTTTCTTT.

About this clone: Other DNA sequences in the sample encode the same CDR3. CDR3 bases: TGTGCCAGCAGCCTGTACCCACCCCCGCGGTTCTTC. This gives the protein CASSLYPPPRFF. This chain joins TRBV7-9 and TRBJ2-1; no clear D. The CDR3 contains 12 residues. V shed 5 bases and J shed 15 bases, with 17 bases lying between them. CDR1 is SEHNR and CDR2 is FQNEAQ in the germline V gene (reference sequence).

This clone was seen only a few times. The CDR3 protein is CASRGRPSYNEQFF. DNA for the CDR3: TGTGCCAGCAGAGGCAGGCCCTCCTACAATGAGCAGTTCTTC. The chain joins TRBV6-5 to TRBJ2-1, with D unclear. Trimming stripped 6 bases from V and 0 bases from J, with 9 bases between. Looked up from germline, CDR1 is MNHEY and CDR2 is SVGAGI. The CDR3 runs 14 residues.

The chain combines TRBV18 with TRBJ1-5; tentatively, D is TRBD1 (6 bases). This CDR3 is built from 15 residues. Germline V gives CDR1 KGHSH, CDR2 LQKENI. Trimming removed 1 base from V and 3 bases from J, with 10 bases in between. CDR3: CASSPRAGANQPQHF. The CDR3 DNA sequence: TGTGCCAGCTCACCACGCGCGGGGGCCAATCAGCCCCAGCATTTT.

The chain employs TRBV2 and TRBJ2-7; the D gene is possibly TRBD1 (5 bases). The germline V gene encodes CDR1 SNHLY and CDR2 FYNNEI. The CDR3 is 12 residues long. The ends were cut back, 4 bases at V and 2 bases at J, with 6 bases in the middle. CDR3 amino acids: CASSVTAYEQYF. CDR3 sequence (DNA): TGTGCCAGCAGTGTGACAGCCTACGAGCAGTACTTC. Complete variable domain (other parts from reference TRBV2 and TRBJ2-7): EPEVTQTPSHQVTQMGQEVILRCVPISNHLYFYWYRQILGQKVEFLVSFYNNEISEKSEIFDDQFSVERPDGSNFTLKIRSTKLEDSAMYFCASSVTAYEQYFGPGTRLTVT.